This TCR beta chain was captured by sequencing in a study of tumor and adjacent non-tumor tissue in lung cancer. CDR1 is SQVTM, CDR2 ANQGSEA, per germline. This CDR3 has 11 amino acids. TCRbeta libraries were built with three rounds of nested PCR, modified from ARM-PCR. TCRdb recomputed calls from the multiplex PCR reads with MiXCR, one row per CDR3 protein. The sample carries over 110,000 distinct CDR3 sequences, approximately 72% recorded once. No cell sorting was done before RNA was extracted from the tissue. The receptor was derived from a man in his fifties or sixties with small cell lung cancer. The material sequenced was lung tumor tissue. The V call is TRBV29-1, the J call TRBJ1-1; D may be TRBD1 (5 bases). CDR3 sequence reads: CGGDFVTEAFF. The DNA for the CDR3 is TGCGGGGGGGATTTTGTTACTGAAGCTTTCTTT.